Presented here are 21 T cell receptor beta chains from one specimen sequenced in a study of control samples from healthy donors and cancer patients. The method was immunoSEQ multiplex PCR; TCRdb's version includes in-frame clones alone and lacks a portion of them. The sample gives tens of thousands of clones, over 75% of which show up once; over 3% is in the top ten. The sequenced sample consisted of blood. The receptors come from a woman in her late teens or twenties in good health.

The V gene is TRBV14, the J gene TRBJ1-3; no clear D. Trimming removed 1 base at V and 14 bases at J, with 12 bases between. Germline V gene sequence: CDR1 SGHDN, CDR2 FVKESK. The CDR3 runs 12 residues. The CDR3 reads CASSQGYIDLYF. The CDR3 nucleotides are TGTGCCAGCAGCCAAGGATATATTGACTTATATTTT.

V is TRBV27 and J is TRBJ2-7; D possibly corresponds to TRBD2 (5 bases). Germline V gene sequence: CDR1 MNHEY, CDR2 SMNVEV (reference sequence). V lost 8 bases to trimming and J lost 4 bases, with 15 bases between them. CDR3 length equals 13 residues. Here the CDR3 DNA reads TGTGCCAGCCGCCGAGGGATTGATTACGAGCAGTACTTC. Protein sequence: CASRRGIDYEQYF.

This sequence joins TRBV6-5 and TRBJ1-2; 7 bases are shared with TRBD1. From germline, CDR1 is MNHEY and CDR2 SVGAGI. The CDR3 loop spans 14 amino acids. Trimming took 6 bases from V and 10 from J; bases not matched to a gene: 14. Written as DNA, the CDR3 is TGTGCCAGCAGAGACAGGGAAAGTCGAGATCCCTACACCTTC. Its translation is CASRDRESRDPYTF.

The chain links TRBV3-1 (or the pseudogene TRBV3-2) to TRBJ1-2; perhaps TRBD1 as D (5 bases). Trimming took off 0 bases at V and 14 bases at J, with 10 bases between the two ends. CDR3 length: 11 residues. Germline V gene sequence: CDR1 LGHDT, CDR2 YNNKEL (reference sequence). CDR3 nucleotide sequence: TGTGCCAGCAGCCAAGAAGGGGTGGTGACCTTC. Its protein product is CASSQEGVVTF.

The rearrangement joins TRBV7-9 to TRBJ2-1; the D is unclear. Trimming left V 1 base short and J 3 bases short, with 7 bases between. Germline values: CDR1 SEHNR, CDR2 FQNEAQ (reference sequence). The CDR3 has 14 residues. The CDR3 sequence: CASSLGADYNEQFF. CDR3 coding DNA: TGTGCCAGCAGCTTAGGGGCAGACTACAATGAGCAGTTCTTC.

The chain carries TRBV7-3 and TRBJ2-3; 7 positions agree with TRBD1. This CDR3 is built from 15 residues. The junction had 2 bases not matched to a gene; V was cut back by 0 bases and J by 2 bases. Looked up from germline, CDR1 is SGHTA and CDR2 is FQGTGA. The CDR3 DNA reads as TGTGCCAGCAGCTTAACCGGGACAGCCACAGATACGCAGTATTTT. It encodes CASSLTGTATDTQYF. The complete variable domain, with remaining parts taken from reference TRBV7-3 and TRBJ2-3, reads GAGVSQTPSNKVTEKGKYVELRCDPISGHTALYWYRQSLGQGPEFLIYFQGTGAADDSGLPNDRFFAVRPEGSVSTLKIQRTERGDSAVYLCASSLTGTATDTQYFGPGTRLTVL.

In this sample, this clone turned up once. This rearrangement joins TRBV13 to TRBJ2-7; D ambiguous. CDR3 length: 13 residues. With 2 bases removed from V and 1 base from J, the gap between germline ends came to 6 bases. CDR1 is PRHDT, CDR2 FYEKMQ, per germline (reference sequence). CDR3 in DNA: TGTGCCAGCAGCTTACGCGGATCCTACGAGCAGTACTTC. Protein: CASSLRGSYEQYF.

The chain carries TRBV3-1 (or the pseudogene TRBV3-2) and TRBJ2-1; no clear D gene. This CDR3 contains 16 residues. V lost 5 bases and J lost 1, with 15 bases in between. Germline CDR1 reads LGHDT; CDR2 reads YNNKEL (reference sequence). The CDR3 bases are TGTGCCAGCAGCGCCTGGACGGCCGAATCCTACAATGAGCAGTTCTTC. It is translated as CASSAWTAESYNEQFF.

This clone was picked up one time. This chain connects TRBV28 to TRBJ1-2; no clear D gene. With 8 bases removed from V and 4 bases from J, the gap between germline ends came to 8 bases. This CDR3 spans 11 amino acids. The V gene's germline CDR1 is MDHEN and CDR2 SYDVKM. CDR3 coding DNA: TGTGCCAGCTCCAACACCTATGGCTACACCTTC. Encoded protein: CASSNTYGYTF.

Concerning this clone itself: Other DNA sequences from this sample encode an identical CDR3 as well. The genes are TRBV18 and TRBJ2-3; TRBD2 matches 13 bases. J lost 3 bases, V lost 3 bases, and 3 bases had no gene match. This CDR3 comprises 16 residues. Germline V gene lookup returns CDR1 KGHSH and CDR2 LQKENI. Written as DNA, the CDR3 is TGTGCCAGCTCACCCCCGGGACTAGCGGGGACAGATACGCAGTATTTT. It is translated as CASSPPGLAGTDTQYF. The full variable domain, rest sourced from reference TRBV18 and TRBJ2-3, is NAGVMQNPRHLVRRRGQEARLRCSPMKGHSHVYWYRQLPEEGLKFMVYLQKENIIDESGMPKERFSAEFPKEGPSILRIQQVVRGDSAAYFCASSPPGLAGTDTQYFGPGTRLTVL.

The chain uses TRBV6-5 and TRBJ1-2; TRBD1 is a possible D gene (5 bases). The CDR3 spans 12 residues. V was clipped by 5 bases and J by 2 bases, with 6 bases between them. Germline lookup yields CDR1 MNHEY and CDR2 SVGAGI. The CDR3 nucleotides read TGTGCCAGCAGTCACAGGAACTATGGCTACACCTTC. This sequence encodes CASSHRNYGYTF.

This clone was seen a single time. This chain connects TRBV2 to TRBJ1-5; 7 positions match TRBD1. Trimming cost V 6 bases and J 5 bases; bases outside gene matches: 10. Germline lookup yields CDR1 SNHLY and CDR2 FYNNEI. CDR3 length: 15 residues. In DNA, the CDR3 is TGTGCCAGCAGGGGTGGAGGGGGCGCAGATCAGCCCCAGCATTTT. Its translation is CASRGGGGADQPQHF.

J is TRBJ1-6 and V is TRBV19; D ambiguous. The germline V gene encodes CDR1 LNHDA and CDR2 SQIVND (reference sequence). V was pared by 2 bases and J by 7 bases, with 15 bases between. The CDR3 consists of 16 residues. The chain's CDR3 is CASSILPGRGNSPLHF. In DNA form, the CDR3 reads TGTGCCAGTAGTATACTCCCGGGCCGAGGGAATTCACCCCTCCACTTT.

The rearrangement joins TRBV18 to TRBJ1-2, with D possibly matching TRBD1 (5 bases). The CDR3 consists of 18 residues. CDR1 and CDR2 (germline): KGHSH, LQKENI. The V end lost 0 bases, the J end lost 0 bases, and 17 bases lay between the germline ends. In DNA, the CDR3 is TGTGCCAGCTCACCACCGTCGGTTAGGGGAGGTGCTAACTATGGCTACACCTTC. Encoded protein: CASSPPSVRGGANYGYTF.

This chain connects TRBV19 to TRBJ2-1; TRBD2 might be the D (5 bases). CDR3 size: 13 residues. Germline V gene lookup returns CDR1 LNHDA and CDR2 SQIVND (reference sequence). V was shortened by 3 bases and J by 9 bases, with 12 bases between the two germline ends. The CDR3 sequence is CASSMSELGEQFF. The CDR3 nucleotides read TGTGCCAGTAGTATGAGTGAACTAGGTGAGCAGTTCTTC.

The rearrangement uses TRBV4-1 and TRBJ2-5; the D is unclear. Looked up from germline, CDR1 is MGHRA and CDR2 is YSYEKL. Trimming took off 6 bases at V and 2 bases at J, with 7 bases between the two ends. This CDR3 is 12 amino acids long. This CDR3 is CASRSPQETQYF. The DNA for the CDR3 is TGCGCCAGCAGGTCTCCGCAAGAGACCCAGTACTTC.

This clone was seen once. The DNA of the CDR3 is TGTGCCAGCAGTTTGGCGGCTAGGAGCTCCTATAATTCACCCCTCCACTTT. Residues: CASSLAARSSYNSPLHF. The chain recombines TRBV27 with TRBJ1-6; no clear D gene. The germline V gene encodes CDR1 MNHEY and CDR2 SMNVEV (reference sequence). This CDR3 spans 17 amino acids. Trimming removed 3 bases from V and 0 bases from J, with 12 bases in between.

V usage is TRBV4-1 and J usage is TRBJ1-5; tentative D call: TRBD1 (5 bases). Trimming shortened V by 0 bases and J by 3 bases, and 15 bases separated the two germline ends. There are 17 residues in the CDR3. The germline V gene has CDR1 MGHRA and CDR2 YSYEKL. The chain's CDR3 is CASSQDLRGTDNQPQHF. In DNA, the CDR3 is TGCGCCAGCAGCCAAGATCTTCGAGGGACTGACAATCAGCCCCAGCATTTT.

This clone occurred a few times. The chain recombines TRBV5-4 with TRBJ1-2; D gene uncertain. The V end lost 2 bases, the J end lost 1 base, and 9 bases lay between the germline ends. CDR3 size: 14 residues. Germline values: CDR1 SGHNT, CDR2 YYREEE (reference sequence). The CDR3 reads CASSLAGNNYGYTF. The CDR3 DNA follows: TGTGCCAGCAGCTTAGCGGGGAATAACTATGGCTACACCTTC.

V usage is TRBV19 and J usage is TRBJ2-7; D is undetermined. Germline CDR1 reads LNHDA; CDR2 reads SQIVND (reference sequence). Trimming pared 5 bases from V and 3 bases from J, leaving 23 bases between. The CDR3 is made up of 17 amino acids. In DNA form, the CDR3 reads TGTGCCAGTAGTCCCCGCTCCTCGACCCCCTTTGGCTACGAGCAGTACTTC. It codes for CASSPRSSTPFGYEQYF.

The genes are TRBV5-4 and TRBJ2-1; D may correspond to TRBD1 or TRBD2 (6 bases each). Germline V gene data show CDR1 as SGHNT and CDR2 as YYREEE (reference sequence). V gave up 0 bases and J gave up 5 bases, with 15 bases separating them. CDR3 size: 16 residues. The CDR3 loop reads CASSLVFGGLNNEQFF. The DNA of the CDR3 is TGTGCCAGCAGCTTGGTATTCGGGGGCCTGAACAATGAGCAGTTCTTC.